This T cell receptor beta chain was recovered during a study of neurological immune-mediated disorders. Whole-study findings and limits: The most TCR clonal expansion was seen in HTLV-1-associated myelopathy, whereas the least was seen in multiple sclerosis, below the level in healthy controls. The absence of shared CDR3 amino acid sequences among expanded clones across subjects suggests private repertoires in all groups.

Synthesis of cDNA used 5'RACE (with 10-nucleotide random UMIs). Over 190 million TCR-beta sequences from 15-18 subjects came from every sequencing run. MiXCR, applied by TCRdb to the 5' RACE reads, yields one record per CDR3 protein. This table has 35,000 to 45,000 distinct CDR3 sequences, approximately 14% appearing once. CDR1 DFQATT and CDR2 SNEGSKA come from the germline V gene (reference sequence). The CDR3 runs to 15 residues. V lost 1 base to trimming and J lost 1 base, with 13 bases between them. This clonotype has ten or more counts. The antigen remains undetermined. V is TRBV20-1 and J is TRBJ2-5, with D possibly being TRBD1 (6 bases). This clonotype was obtained from a woman in her forties or fifties with HTLV-1-associated myelopathy (HAM/TSP). Sequencing was carried out using PBMCs. The DNA for the CDR3 is TGCAGTGCTAGAGGCTTTGACAGGAGCCAAGAGACCCAGTACTTC. As protein: CSARGFDRSQETQYF.